These 9 T cell receptor beta chains were all obtained from the same sample, sequenced in a study of CD8+ T cells in alopecia areata. Reverse transcribed after extraction, RNA yielded cDNA as the sequencing template. TCRdb's copy holds only in-frame clones and misses some; the assay was immunoSEQ multiplex PCR. The sample consists of 95,000 to 110,000 clones, 45% to 60% of them appearing once. Sample: CD4+ T cells sorted from blood. These receptors were collected from a human donor in good health.

The chain carries TRBV5-4 and TRBJ1-6; D is perhaps TRBD1 (6 bases). Trimming took 1 base from V and 7 from J, leaving 12 bases between them. The CDR3 totals 15 residues. Germline lookup yields CDR1 SGHNT and CDR2 YYREEE (reference sequence). Here the CDR3 DNA reads TGTGCCAGCAGCTTGCCCAGGGGAGCAAATTCACCCCTCCACTTT. It translates to CASSLPRGANSPLHF.

This chain uses TRBV28 with TRBJ2-3; 9 bases align to TRBD1. Germline CDR1 is MDHEN and CDR2 is SYDVKM. The V segment lost 6 bases and the J segment 7 bases; nucleotides outside the gene matches: 5. CDR3 length equals 13 residues. The CDR3 coding sequence is TGTGCCAGCAGACGGACAGGGGAACATACGCAGTATTTT. Protein product: CASRRTGEHTQYF.

This clone appeared a few times. The V gene is TRBV27, the J gene TRBJ2-3; a possible D gene is TRBD2 (6 bases). V was shortened by 6 bases and J by 2 bases, with 21 bases between the two germline ends. Germline V gene lookup returns CDR1 MNHEY and CDR2 SMNVEV (reference sequence). The CDR3 length is 17 residues. For the CDR3, the DNA is TGTGCCAGCAGCCCGGAGGGGCCCAACTTTCCCACAGATACGCAGTATTTT. This gives the protein CASSPEGPNFPTDTQYF.

This sequence joins TRBV7-2 and TRBJ2-3, with D tentatively TRBD1 (6 bases). V was shortened by 1 base and J by 3 bases, with 8 bases between the two germline ends. In germline, CDR1 is SGHTA, CDR2 FQGNSA. The CDR3 is made up of 14 amino acids. The CDR3 nucleotides are TGTGCCAGCAGCTTAGATCAGGGGACAGATACGCAGTATTTT. As protein: CASSLDQGTDTQYF. The entire variable domain, with the rest obtained from reference TRBV7-2 and TRBJ2-3, is as follows: GAGVSQSPSNKVTEKGKDVELRCDPISGHTALYWYRQSLGQGLEFLIYFQGNSAPDKSGLPSDRFSAERTGGSVSTLTIQRTQQEDSAVYLCASSLDQGTDTQYFGPGTRLTVL.

The chain is built from TRBV29-1 and TRBJ1-2; D unclear. Germline V CDR1 and CDR2: SQVTM, ANQGSEA. The V end lost 4 bases, the J end lost 6 bases, and 21 bases lay between the germline ends. CDR3 length: 15 residues. The DNA for the CDR3 is TGCAGCGTTGGGGTCTATACTACGCTCCAGGATGGCTACACCTTC. Translation gives CSVGVYTTLQDGYTF.

The V gene is TRBV11-2, the J gene TRBJ2-1; 7 nucleotides line up with TRBD1. Trimming took 7 bases from V and 2 from J; bases not matched to a gene: 8. The CDR3 runs 15 residues. Germline loops: CDR1 SGHAT, CDR2 FQNNGV. The CDR3 DNA is TGTGCCAGCACCATCACAGGGGTCGCCTACAATGAGCAGTTCTTC. Translated, it gives CASTITGVAYNEQFF.

The V call is TRBV7-2, the J call TRBJ2-1; a possible D gene is TRBD2 (5 bases). The CDR3 has 13 residues. The ends were cut back, 5 bases at V and 9 bases at J, with 14 bases in the middle. CDR1 SGHTA and CDR2 FQGNSA come from the germline V gene. The CDR3: CASSLTRLTEQFF. As DNA, the CDR3 is TGTGCCAGCAGCCTCACTAGGTTAACTGAGCAGTTCTTC. Variable domain in full (rest from reference TRBV7-2 and TRBJ2-1): GAGVSQSPSNKVTEKGKDVELRCDPISGHTALYWYRQSLGQGLEFLIYFQGNSAPDKSGLPSDRFSAERTGGSVSTLTIQRTQQEDSAVYLCASSLTRLTEQFFGPGTRLTVL.

The V call is TRBV30, the J call TRBJ2-4; D gene uncertain. The CDR3 consists of 12 residues. V gave up 2 bases and J gave up 4 bases, with 6 bases separating them. Per the germline V gene, CDR1 is GTSNPN and CDR2 is SVGIG (reference sequence). The CDR3 DNA follows: TGTGCCTGGAGTAGGCAAAAAAACATTCAGTACTTC. Protein sequence: CAWSRQKNIQYF.

This sequence joins TRBV29-1 and TRBJ2-5, with a possible D match to TRBD1 (5 bases). The CDR3 loop spans 13 amino acids. Germline CDR1 is SQVTM and CDR2 is ANQGSEA. The V and J ends lost 8 bases and 3 bases respectively, with 16 bases between them. The CDR3 is CSSRWGQKETQYF. CDR3 in DNA: TGCAGCTCCCGGTGGGGCCAGAAAGAGACCCAGTACTTC.